The sequence of this T cell receptor (beta chain) was determined in a study of CD8 T cells in Susac syndrome. For the study at large: Of the sequenced Susac syndrome patients, more than 5 had active disease and fewer than ten were in remission. Patients with Susac syndrome were therapy-naive, on corticosteroids, or on intravenous immunoglobulin alone at blood draw.

V shed 1 base and J 2 bases; nucleotides not matched to a gene: 3. The CDR3 runs to 15 residues. Sequencing targeted TCR beta in T cells from blood (CD8+ and CD4+). TEMRA cells were enriched by FACS, while CD8+ and CD4+ T cells were obtained through a negative isolation that was performed magnetically. Reverse transcription of roughly 0.45 to 1 ug RNA was performed with random hexamers. TCRdb re-derived calls from the immunoSEQ multiplex PCR reads in MiXCR, one entry per CDR3 protein. Of about 190,000 distinct CDR3 sequences detected, 85% to 95% appear once; the ten largest clones hold around 0.16%. The chain combines TRBV12-3 or TRBV12-4 with TRBJ1-2, with 8 bases aligning to TRBD1. This receptor was identified in a human donor with Susac syndrome. What was sequenced was CD8+ T cells from PBMCs. The chain's CDR3 is CASSLGDRGNYGYTF. The CDR3, as DNA: TGTGCCAGCAGTTTAGGAGACAGGGGAAACTATGGCTACACCTTC.